The clone carrying this T cell receptor beta chain has more than one count but fewer than ten. Its antigen is as yet unknown. The sample belongs to a study of CD8 T cells in ankylosing spondylitis. Whole-study findings and limits: The study identified a TCR beta motif of fewer than 10 highly homologous variants that appeared characteristic of ankylosing spondylitis blood. CD8+ cells made up the disease-linked clones, which were relatively rare in peripheral blood. Reported data indicate significant enrichment of disease-linked clones within matched ankylosing spondylitis synovial fluid. Earlier studies detected some motif variants in reactive arthritis synovial fluid and blood.

Germline lookup yields CDR1 SQVTM and CDR2 ANQGSEA. The CDR3 covers 14 residues. V was clipped by 6 bases and J by 0 bases, with 11 bases between them. With molecular barcodes, quantitative 5'-RACE was used to make the TCR beta libraries. MiXCR, run by TCRdb on the 5' RACE reads, gives a single entry per CDR3 protein. Here the sample spans 700,000 or so distinct CDR3 sequences, roughly 19% being singletons. This chain joins TRBV29-1 and TRBJ2-2, with D perhaps TRBD1 (6 bases). This TCR came from a male donor with ankylosing spondylitis. The sample taken for sequencing was blood, either unsorted or a sorted T cell fraction (not recorded which). Here the CDR3 DNA reads TGCAGCGTCCCAGGGGAAGCGAACACCGGGGAGCTGTTTTTT. Translating gives CSVPGEANTGELFF.